The clone carrying this T cell receptor (beta chain) was detected ten times or more. Its antigen is unidentified. Unique molecular identifiers featured in how the TCRbeta library was prepared. TCRdb analysed the PCR reads with MiXCR anew, one entry per CDR3 protein. This table has more than 85,000 distinct CDR3 sequences, 5% to 6% appearing once. The data were obtained in a study of T-cell reconstitution after alpha-beta-depleted transplantation in children. The ends were cut back, 3 bases at V and 5 bases at J, with 15 bases in the middle. The CDR3 extends over 14 amino acids. CDR1 and CDR2 (germline): DFQATT, SNEGSKA (reference sequence). Study results and caveats: Recipient T cells and thymic progenitors that survived were the source of the high TCRbeta diversity seen at day 60 in some patients. T-cell numbers and diversity, one year after transplant, stemmed largely from T cells that were newly produced. Expanded clones from the graft, numbering several hundred, reportedly supplied alpha-beta T cells about two months after transplant.

This chain links TRBV20-1 with TRBJ2-3; D is perhaps TRBD2 (6 bases). This sequence originates from a female patient aged 2-9 years who had a stem cell transplant for Fanconi anemia, so the T cells may come from the graft donor. The material was PBMCs, mostly from graft donor cells, obtained 60 days after TCRalphabeta/CD19-depleted stem cell transplant. The CDR3: CSASPLAGKDTQYF. The CDR3 nucleotides read TGCAGTGCTAGTCCCCTCGCGGGGAAAGATACGCAGTATTTT.